This TCR beta chain was retrieved from a study of T cells in Graves' hyperthyroidism and ophthalmopathy. Amplified TCR beta CDR3 regions derived from RNA transcripts. An initial round of RT-PCR targeting the TCR CDR3 relied on the HTBI primer set. TCRdb fed the multiplex PCR reads into MiXCR, producing one record per CDR3 protein. The table shows about 520,000 distinct CDR3 sequences, with around 22% occurring only once. The CDR3 is 14 amino acids. Trimming at V came to 11 bases and at J to 5 bases, leaving 12 bases not matched to a gene. Per the germline V gene, CDR1 is MGHDK and CDR2 is SYGVNS. Sample: blood. The V and J genes are TRBV25-1 and TRBJ1-1; TRBD1 matches at 9 bases. The TCR was taken from a woman aged 25 to 45 with Graves' ophthalmopathy. The CDR3 bases are TGTGCCGCCAGTAAAGCGGGACAGGGTACTGAAGCTTTCTTT. As protein: CAASKAGQGTEAFF.